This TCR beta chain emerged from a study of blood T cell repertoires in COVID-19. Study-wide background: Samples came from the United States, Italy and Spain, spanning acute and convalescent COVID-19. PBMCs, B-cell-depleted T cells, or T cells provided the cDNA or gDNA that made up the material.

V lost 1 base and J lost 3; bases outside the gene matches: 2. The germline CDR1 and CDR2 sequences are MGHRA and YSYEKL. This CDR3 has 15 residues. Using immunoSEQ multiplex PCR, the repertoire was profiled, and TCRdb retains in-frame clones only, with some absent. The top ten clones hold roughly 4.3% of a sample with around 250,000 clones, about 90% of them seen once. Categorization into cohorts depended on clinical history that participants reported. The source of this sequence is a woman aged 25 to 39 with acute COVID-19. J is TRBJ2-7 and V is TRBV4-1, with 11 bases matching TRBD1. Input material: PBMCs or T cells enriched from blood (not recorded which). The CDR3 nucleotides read TGCGCCAGCAGCCAAGCGGGACAGGGGGGCTACGAGCAGTACTTC. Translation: CASSQAGQGGYEQYF.